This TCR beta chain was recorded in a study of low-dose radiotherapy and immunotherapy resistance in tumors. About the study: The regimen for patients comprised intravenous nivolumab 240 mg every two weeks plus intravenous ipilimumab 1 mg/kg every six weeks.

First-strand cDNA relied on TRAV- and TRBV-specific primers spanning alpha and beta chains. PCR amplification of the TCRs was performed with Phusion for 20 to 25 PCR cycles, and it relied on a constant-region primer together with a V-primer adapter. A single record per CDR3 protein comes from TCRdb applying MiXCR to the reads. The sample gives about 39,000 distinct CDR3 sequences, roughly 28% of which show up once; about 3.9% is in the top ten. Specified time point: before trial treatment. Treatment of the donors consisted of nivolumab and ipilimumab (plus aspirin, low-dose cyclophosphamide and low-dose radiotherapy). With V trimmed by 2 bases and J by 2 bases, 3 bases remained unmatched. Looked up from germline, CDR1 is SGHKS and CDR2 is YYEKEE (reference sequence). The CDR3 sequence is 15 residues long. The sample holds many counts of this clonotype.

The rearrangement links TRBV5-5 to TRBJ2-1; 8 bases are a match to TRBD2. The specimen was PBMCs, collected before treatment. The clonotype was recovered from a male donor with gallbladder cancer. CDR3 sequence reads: CASSLGGGTYNEQFF. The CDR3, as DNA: TGTGCCAGCAGCTTAGGCGGGGGGACCTACAATGAGCAGTTCTTC.